This T cell receptor beta chain emerged from a study of tumor and adjacent non-tumor tissue in lung cancer listed by TCRdb under 2018. Concerning the study at large: By cancer type, the cohort comprised around 11 adenocarcinoma patients, a couple of squamous cell carcinoma patients and 1 small cell lung cancer patient. Among the approximately 15 patients, ages ranged from roughly 31 to 76 years, some ten were men and 5 were women, and disease was TNM stage I to III. Sequencing produced around 130,000,000 productive TCRbeta reads in total, an average of about 3.8 million reads per sample. Using bulk TCRbeta repertoires from some 15 lung cancer patients, the study set lung tumor tissue side by side with matched distant non-tumor lung tissue. TCRbeta CDR3 sequencing was performed on about 30 paired specimens, with one tumor sample and one normal lung sample collected per patient. The paper as a whole reports these results and caveats: With only around 16 patients in the cohort, the authors noted that larger samples and more detailed clinical data are needed. The top 100 clones made up a significantly larger cumulative share of the repertoire in normal lung than in tumor tissue. Because peripheral blood was not sequenced, blood TCRbeta repertoires in the lung cancer patients of the study were not examined. Tumor tissue showed significantly greater TCR diversity (inverse Simpson) than normal lung tissue (about 400 vs 180, P = 0.0075, Mann-Whitney U test). Significantly higher TCR diversity was found in younger patients, and higher tumor TCR diversity was associated with shorter overall and disease-free survival. The sequencing platform is not named in the methods, and unique molecular identifiers are not mentioned.

RNA was isolated from bulk, unsorted tissue, and RNA quality was assessed with a NanoDrop ND-1000 and an Agilent 2100. All donors had newly diagnosed lung cancer, had not received prior chemotherapy, and were admitted for thoracic surgery in China between August and November 2014. Anyone who had undergone radiotherapy or chemotherapy before, or who had another cancer at the same time, was left out of the study. Surgical tissue pieces of about 1-2.1 cm3 were preserved in RNAlater solution and were kept at -80 degrees C until use. Library method: multiplex PCR. The reads were generated on an Illumina HiSeq 2500. Following protocols modified from ARM-PCR, the researchers constructed TCRbeta libraries through three rounds of nested PCR with primers (Table S4). Before sequencing, PCR products of 200-500 bp were excised from the gel and purified with the QIAquick gel extraction kit. As for the original processing: Trimmomatic was used to clean the reads, FLASH was used to merge the reads into complete CDR3 sequences, and MiTCR was used to assign the reads to V(D)J germline segments. Clonal diversity was calculated as the inverse Simpson's index using VDJtools. In-frame sequences lacking a premature stop codon were counted as productive reads. The public reads were run again by TCRdb, first through fastp at Q25 and then through MiXCR, and only productive beta chains were kept. When rows share a CDR3 protein, they turn into one entry using the most common DNA and genes. The V and J calls and clone size are TCRdb's, not the authors'. Across this sample there are about 75,000 distinct CDR3 sequences, with 77% seen only once. The top ten clones comprise 10% to 15% of the sample.

Remarks on this clonotype: It lacks a known antigen. Germline and junction disagree at one end, which may indicate a read error.

The CDR3 runs 15 amino acids, cysteine and phenylalanine included. Only CDR3 DNA remains: 45 bases, in frame from the first base. From a lookup of the germline V gene, CDR1 and CDR2 are ENHRY and SYGVKD. The receptor comes from a woman in her forties or fifties with non-small cell lung cancer. The chain is assembled from TRBV10-3 and TRBJ2-1, with 11 junctional bases fitting TRBD2. Sequencing used lung tumor tissue. The base sequence is TGTATCATCAGTGGGACTAGCGGAGGGCGCAATGGGCAGTTCTTC. The translation is CIISGTSGGRNGQFF.